This entry features one T cell receptor (beta chain) sequence. The entry originates in a study of vaccination and CD4 T cells after COVID-19. The wider study: Testing by nasal swab PCR showed convalescent patients to be SARS-CoV-2 positive; about nine were mild and one was severe. The convalescents included six males and four females, and among them two were Hispanic while seven were Caucasian. According to the study, participants were given two doses of BNT162b2 or mRNA-1273 vaccine.

MiXCR, applied by TCRdb to the PCR reads, yields one record per CDR3 protein. The data hold approximately 17,000 distinct CDR3 sequences, with approximately 60% observed a single time. The junction had 7 bases not matched to a gene; V was cut back by 3 bases and J by 10 bases. Germline V gene data show CDR1 as GTSNPN and CDR2 as SVGIG (reference sequence). This CDR3 is built from 13 residues. US Alpha, Beta and Delta variants postdated the positive PCR dates, which ran from March to December 2020. This receptor was obtained from a human donor who had recovered from COVID-19. Specimen: CD4+ T cells from blood, collected after SARS-CoV-2 vaccination. V usage is TRBV30 and J usage is TRBJ1-4, with TRBD1 identical over 8 bases. The CDR3 DNA follows: TGTGCCTGGAGGCAGGGGGCGACGGGAAAACTGTTTTTT. This codes for CAWRQGATGKLFF.